This T cell receptor (beta chain) was sequenced during a study of T cells in Graves' hyperthyroidism and ophthalmopathy. Across the study: Once the initial diagnosis was made, peripheral blood was obtained before any treatment.

This CDR3 comprises 16 residues. Germline V gene data show CDR1 as SGHAT and CDR2 as FQNNGV. V trimming: 4 bases; J trimming: 4 bases; junction bases outside the gene matches: 9. This clonotype occurred many times. Researchers took RNA transcripts and amplified the TCR beta CDR3 regions from them. HTBI primers drove first-round RT-PCR of the TCR CDR3. TCRdb fed the multiplex PCR reads into MiXCR, producing one record per CDR3 protein. The sample shows hundreds of thousands of distinct CDR3 sequences, around 14% of them seen only once. The specimen was blood. The TCR comes from a woman under 30 with Graves' hyperthyroidism. The J gene is TRBJ2-1, the V gene TRBV11-2; the match to TRBD1 covers 8 bases. The CDR3 nucleotides are TGTGCCAGCAGCTCGGCCCCGGGACAGGTATACAATGAGCAGTTCTTC. It encodes CASSSAPGQVYNEQFF.